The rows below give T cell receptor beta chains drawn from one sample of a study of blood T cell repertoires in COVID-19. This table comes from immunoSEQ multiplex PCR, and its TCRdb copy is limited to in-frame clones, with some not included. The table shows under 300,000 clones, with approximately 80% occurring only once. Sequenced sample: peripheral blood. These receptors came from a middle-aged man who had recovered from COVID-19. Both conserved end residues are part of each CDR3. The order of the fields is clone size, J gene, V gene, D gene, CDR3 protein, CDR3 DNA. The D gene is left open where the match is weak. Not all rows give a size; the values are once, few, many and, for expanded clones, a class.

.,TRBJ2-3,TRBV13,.,CASSLSGDTQYF,TGTGCCAGCAGCTTATCGGGGGATACGCAGTATTTT
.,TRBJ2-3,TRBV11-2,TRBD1,CASSPDRDADTQYF,TGTGCCAGCAGCCCGGACAGGGACGCAGATACGCAGTATTTT
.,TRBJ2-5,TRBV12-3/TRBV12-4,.,CASRTGETQYF,TGTGCCAGCAGGACTGGGGAGACCCAGTACTTC
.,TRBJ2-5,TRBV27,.,CASSVTESQETQYF,TGTGCCAGCAGTGTAACAGAGTCCCAAGAGACCCAGTACTTC
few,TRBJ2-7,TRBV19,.,CASSNRESGLVYEQYF,TGTGCCAGTAGTAACAGAGAATCAGGGTTAGTCTACGAGCAGTACTTC
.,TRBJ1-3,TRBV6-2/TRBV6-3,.,CASSAGTSRLYF,TGTGCCAGCAGCGCCGGGACAAGCCGATTATATTTT
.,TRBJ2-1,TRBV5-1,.,CASSAGQNNEQFF,TGCGCCAGCAGCGCGGGTCAGAACAATGAGCAGTTCTTC
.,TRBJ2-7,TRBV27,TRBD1,CASRGQGAGFYEQYF,TGTGCCAGCAGGGGACAGGGGGCAGGATTCTACGAGCAGTACTTC
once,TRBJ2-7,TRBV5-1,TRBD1,CASSYTGTGTDEQYF,TGCGCCAGCAGCTATACCGGGACAGGGACTGACGAGCAGTACTTC
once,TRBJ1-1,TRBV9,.,CASSVGGVGTEAFF,TGTGCCAGCAGCGTAGGGGGGGTTGGAACTGAAGCTTTCTTT
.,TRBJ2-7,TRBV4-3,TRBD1,CASSQDQGTGPDEQYF,TGCGCCAGCAGCCAAGATCAGGGGACAGGGCCCGACGAGCAGTACTTC
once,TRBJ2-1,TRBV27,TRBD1,CASSLDRGSYNEQFF,TGTGCCAGCAGTTTGGACAGGGGCTCCTACAATGAGCAGTTCTTC
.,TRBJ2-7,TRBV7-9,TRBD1,CASSSKNRGVFEQYF,TGTGCCAGCAGCTCAAAGAACAGGGGCGTTTTCGAGCAGTACTTC
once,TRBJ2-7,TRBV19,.,CATGWGYEQYF,TGTGCCACAGGGTGGGGCTACGAGCAGTACTTC
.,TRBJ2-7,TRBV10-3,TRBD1,CAIRPSDGTGDSYEQYF,TGTGCCATCAGGCCATCCGATGGGACAGGGGACTCCTACGAGCAGTACTTC
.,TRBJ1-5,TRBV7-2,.,CASSRELRGPSNQPQHF,TGTGCCAGCAGCCGTGAGTTACGTGGTCCGAGCAATCAGCCCCAGCATTTT
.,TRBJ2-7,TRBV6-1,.,CASSDQTGAPGEQYF,TGTGCCAGCAGTGACCAGACAGGAGCACCGGGGGAGCAGTACTTC
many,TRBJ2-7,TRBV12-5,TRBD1,CASGGTGLYEQYF,TGTGCTAGTGGTGGGACAGGGCTCTACGAGCAGTACTTC
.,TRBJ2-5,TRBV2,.,CASRVMGQYQETQYF,TGTGCCAGCAGGGTGATGGGACAATACCAAGAGACCCAGTACTTC
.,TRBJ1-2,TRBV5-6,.,CASSLFYSGYTF,TGTGCCAGCAGCTTATTTTACAGTGGCTACACCTTC
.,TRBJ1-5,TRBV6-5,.,CASTGQMYSNQPQHF,TGTGCCAGCACTGGACAGATGTATAGCAATCAGCCCCAGCATTTT
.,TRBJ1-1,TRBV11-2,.,CASSFNLGPENTEAFF,TGTGCCAGCAGCTTCAATTTGGGCCCTGAGAACACTGAAGCTTTCTTT
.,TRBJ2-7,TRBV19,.,CASSIGPFYEQYF,TGTGCCAGTAGTATAGGTCCATTCTACGAGCAGTACTTC